A selection of T cell receptor beta chains follows, all from one sample in a study of T cell repertoires in cytomegalovirus infection. TCRdb re-analysed the reads in MiXCR, keeping a single row per CDR3 protein. Among fewer than 200,000 distinct CDR3 sequences, roughly an eighth were seen once, and the ten largest hold roughly 27%. The sample was PBMCs. The receptors originated from a human donor in good health (CMV status not recorded). Some clones in this sample may be carry-over from other donors' samples. The CDR3 runs from the conserved cysteine through the conserved F or W. The D gene is left open where the match is weak. Where a row states a size, it is once, few, many or the class of an expanded clone; other rows omit it.

clone_size: many
d_call: -
j_call: TRBJ1-1
v_call: TRBV6-2/TRBV6-3
cdr3_aa: CASTTWDPPRASTEAFF
cdr3_nt: TGTGCCAGCACGACTTGGGACCCACCCCGGGCGAGCACTGAAGCTTTCTTT

clone_size: -
d_call: -
j_call: TRBJ2-7
v_call: TRBV29-1
cdr3_aa: CSVDGDGTYEQYF
cdr3_nt: TGCAGCGTTGATGGTGACGGTACCTACGAGCAGTACTTC

clone_size: few
d_call: -
j_call: TRBJ2-5
v_call: TRBV7-3
cdr3_aa: CASSRKPTPDSEQETQYF
cdr3_nt: TGTGCCAGCAGCCGAAAACCCACCCCGGACAGCGAGCAAGAGACCCAGTACTTC

clone_size: many
d_call: -
j_call: TRBJ1-5
v_call: TRBV19
cdr3_aa: CASSEALGAQHF
cdr3_nt: TGTGCCAGTAGCGAAGCCCTCGGGGCCCAGCATTTT

clone_size: many
d_call: -
j_call: TRBJ2-2
v_call: TRBV20-1
cdr3_aa: CSARRLGERGNTGELFF
cdr3_nt: TGCAGTGCTAGACGCCTAGGGGAGAGGGGGAACACCGGGGAGCTGTTTTTT

clone_size: -
d_call: -
j_call: TRBJ2-1
v_call: TRBV12-3/TRBV12-4
cdr3_aa: CASSLGGFDEQFF
cdr3_nt: TGTGCCAGCAGTTTAGGTGGATTCGATGAGCAGTTCTTC

clone_size: few
d_call: -
j_call: TRBJ1-2
v_call: TRBV15
cdr3_aa: CATSRDVRRTGPYGYTF
cdr3_nt: TGTGCCACCAGCAGAGATGTTAGGCGAACAGGGCCCTATGGCTACACCTTC

clone_size: many
d_call: -
j_call: TRBJ1-5
v_call: TRBV7-2
cdr3_aa: CASSLGQGLNQPQHF
cdr3_nt: TGTGCCAGCAGCTTAGGCCAGGGATTAAATCAGCCCCAGCATTTT

clone_size: many
d_call: -
j_call: TRBJ1-2
v_call: TRBV19
cdr3_aa: CASRRIGQSMGYTF
cdr3_nt: TGTGCCAGTAGACGGATCGGACAGTCGATGGGCTACACCTTC

clone_size: -
d_call: -
j_call: TRBJ1-2
v_call: TRBV20-1
cdr3_aa: CSVAGLANYGYTF
cdr3_nt: TGCAGTGTTGCGGGATTGGCTAACTATGGCTACACCTTC

clone_size: few
d_call: -
j_call: TRBJ2-7
v_call: TRBV7-6
cdr3_aa: CASSLDFEQYF
cdr3_nt: TGTGCCAGCAGCTTAGACTTCGAGCAGTACTTC

clone_size: many
d_call: -
j_call: TRBJ2-5
v_call: TRBV7-2
cdr3_aa: CASSLASGGERRETQYF
cdr3_nt: TGTGCCAGCAGCTTAGCGTCCGGGGGTGAACGACGGGAGACCCAGTACTTC

clone_size: -
d_call: TRBD2
j_call: TRBJ2-7
v_call: TRBV10-3
cdr3_aa: CATTGLAETYEQYF
cdr3_nt: TGTGCCACCACCGGACTAGCGGAAACCTACGAGCAGTACTTC

clone_size: many
d_call: -
j_call: TRBJ1-5
v_call: TRBV7-9
cdr3_aa: CASSLESNQPQHF
cdr3_nt: TGTGCCAGCAGCTTAGAAAGCAATCAGCCCCAGCATTTT

clone_size: few
d_call: -
j_call: TRBJ2-2
v_call: TRBV5-5
cdr3_aa: CASRVVGSNTGELFF
cdr3_nt: TGTGCCAGCAGGGTAGTGGGGTCGAACACCGGGGAGCTGTTTTTT

clone_size: -
d_call: TRBD2
j_call: TRBJ2-1
v_call: TRBV20-1
cdr3_aa: CSARSSGSGNEQFF
cdr3_nt: TGCAGTGCGCGCTCTAGCGGGAGTGGCAATGAGCAGTTCTTC

clone_size: few
d_call: TRBD2
j_call: TRBJ2-1
v_call: TRBV5-4
cdr3_aa: CASSLEGAGGGEQFF
cdr3_nt: TGTGCCAGCAGCTTGGAAGGAGCGGGAGGGGGTGAGCAGTTCTTC

clone_size: -
d_call: TRBD1
j_call: TRBJ1-5
v_call: TRBV29-1
cdr3_aa: CSARTGGAGGNQPQHF
cdr3_nt: TGCAGCGCTAGGACAGGGGGCGCGGGGGGCAATCAGCCCCAGCATTTT

clone_size: many
d_call: -
j_call: TRBJ1-5
v_call: TRBV7-2
cdr3_aa: CASSAHLGLNQPQHF
cdr3_nt: TGTGCCAGCAGCGCCCATTTGGGGCTCAATCAGCCCCAGCATTTT

clone_size: many
d_call: -
j_call: TRBJ2-1
v_call: TRBV20-1
cdr3_aa: CSASLGVEQFF
cdr3_nt: TGCAGTGCTAGCTTAGGGGTCGAGCAGTTCTTC

clone_size: many
d_call: -
j_call: TRBJ2-7
v_call: TRBV6-6
cdr3_aa: CASTRRKAAIPSSYEQYF
cdr3_nt: TGTGCCAGCACTAGACGCAAAGCGGCGATACCCAGCTCCTACGAGCAGTACTTC

clone_size: few
d_call: -
j_call: TRBJ1-2
v_call: TRBV7-9
cdr3_aa: CASGKDSIGGYTF
cdr3_nt: TGTGCCAGCGGAAAGGACAGTATAGGAGGCTACACCTTC

clone_size: few
d_call: TRBD2
j_call: TRBJ2-7
v_call: TRBV20-1
cdr3_aa: CSARGGTSDYEQYF
cdr3_nt: TGCAGTGCTAGAGGCGGGACTAGCGACTACGAGCAGTACTTC

clone_size: many
d_call: -
j_call: TRBJ1-1
v_call: TRBV5-6
cdr3_aa: CASSLMTANTEAFF
cdr3_nt: TGTGCCAGCAGCTTAATGACAGCGAACACTGAAGCTTTCTTT

clone_size: few
d_call: TRBD1
j_call: TRBJ1-2
v_call: TRBV12-5
cdr3_aa: CASGLRTGGNGYTF
cdr3_nt: TGTGCTAGTGGTTTGAGGACAGGGGGCAATGGCTACACCTTC

clone_size: many
d_call: -
j_call: TRBJ2-5
v_call: TRBV4-1
cdr3_aa: CASSDPGGGWQETQYF
cdr3_nt: TGCGCCAGCAGCGACCCAGGAGGAGGTTGGCAAGAGACCCAGTACTTC

clone_size: many
d_call: -
j_call: TRBJ1-5
v_call: TRBV7-2
cdr3_aa: CASSLRQINQPQHF
cdr3_nt: TGTGCCAGCAGCTTAAGACAGATCAATCAGCCCCAGCATTTT

clone_size: many
d_call: TRBD2
j_call: TRBJ2-1
v_call: TRBV11-2
cdr3_aa: CASREAGGRNEQFF
cdr3_nt: TGTGCCAGCCGAGAGGCGGGGGGTAGAAATGAGCAGTTCTTC

clone_size: few
d_call: TRBD2
j_call: TRBJ2-7
v_call: TRBV28
cdr3_aa: CASRSSGRRQGYEQYF
cdr3_nt: TGTGCCAGCAGGTCAAGCGGGAGGCGGCAGGGCTACGAGCAGTACTTC

clone_size: few
d_call: TRBD1
j_call: TRBJ1-4
v_call: TRBV28
cdr3_aa: CASSFSTGAEKLFF
cdr3_nt: TGTGCCAGCAGTTTTTCGACAGGGGCCGAAAAACTGTTTTTT

clone_size: -
d_call: TRBD1
j_call: TRBJ1-1
v_call: TRBV4-1
cdr3_aa: CASSQDHPGTGEAFF
cdr3_nt: TGCGCCAGCAGCCAAGATCATCCCGGGACAGGGGAAGCTTTCTTT

clone_size: -
d_call: TRBD2
j_call: TRBJ2-2
v_call: TRBV7-2
cdr3_aa: CASIGWGGGPGTGELFF
cdr3_nt: TGTGCCAGCATAGGATGGGGGGGAGGGCCTGGAACCGGGGAACTGTTTTTT

clone_size: few
d_call: TRBD2
j_call: TRBJ2-1
v_call: TRBV20-1
cdr3_aa: CSAYPPSGIDEQFF
cdr3_nt: TGCAGTGCCTACCCCCCCAGCGGGATCGATGAGCAGTTCTTC

clone_size: many
d_call: -
j_call: TRBJ2-3
v_call: TRBV11-2
cdr3_aa: CASSLKSMADTQYF
cdr3_nt: TGTGCCAGCAGCTTAAAGTCGATGGCAGATACGCAGTATTTT

clone_size: many
d_call: -
j_call: TRBJ2-1
v_call: TRBV5-1
cdr3_aa: CASSLGQSGNNEQFF
cdr3_nt: TGCGCCAGCAGCTTGGGACAGTCGGGAAACAATGAGCAGTTCTTC

clone_size: many
d_call: -
j_call: TRBJ1-2
v_call: TRBV5-5
cdr3_aa: CASSQVVIREDGYTF
cdr3_nt: TGTGCCAGCAGCCAAGTGGTCATCAGGGAGGATGGCTACACCTTC

clone_size: few
d_call: TRBD1
j_call: TRBJ1-1
v_call: TRBV20-1
cdr3_aa: CSAPGQVDTEAFF
cdr3_nt: TGCAGTGCCCCAGGACAGGTTGACACTGAAGCTTTCTTT

clone_size: many
d_call: -
j_call: TRBJ2-7
v_call: TRBV11-2
cdr3_aa: CASSLGQTYEQYF
cdr3_nt: TGTGCCAGCAGTTTAGGCCAGACCTACGAGCAGTACTTC

clone_size: many
d_call: -
j_call: TRBJ1-1
v_call: TRBV19
cdr3_aa: CASKVGHMNTEAFF
cdr3_nt: TGTGCCAGTAAGGTCGGACATATGAACACTGAAGCTTTCTTT